This T cell receptor (beta chain) was captured in a study of Ad26.COV2.S vaccination and SARS-CoV-2 variants. Study at large: Among those in the COV1001 Ad26.COV2.S trial arm was the donor.

Treatment indicated: 19 received Ad26.COV2.S at low or high dose, single or two shots; a few received placebo; per-sample allocation not given. It was on day 63 after the first vaccine or placebo injection that samples were taken. The sample came from a Boston adult aged 18-55 years. TCRdb's table, derived via immunoSEQ multiplex PCR, lists solely in-frame clones and lacks some. The table lists hundreds of thousands of clones, approximately 90% of them singletons. Per the germline V gene, CDR1 is ENHRY and CDR2 is SYGVKD. Trimming removed 3 bases from V and 2 bases from J; junction bases left unmatched: 8. This CDR3 has 16 residues.

The source was peripheral blood, collected in a trial of Ad26.COV2.S vaccine versus placebo. The chain combines TRBV10-3 with TRBJ2-3; 7 nucleotides agree with TRBD2. This TCR came from a person aged 18-65 years who received the Ad26.COV2.S COVID-19 vaccine or a placebo. Here the CDR3 DNA reads TGTGCCATCAGTGATATATTGGCGGGAGCCACAGATACGCAGTATTTT. It yields the protein CAISDILAGATDTQYF.